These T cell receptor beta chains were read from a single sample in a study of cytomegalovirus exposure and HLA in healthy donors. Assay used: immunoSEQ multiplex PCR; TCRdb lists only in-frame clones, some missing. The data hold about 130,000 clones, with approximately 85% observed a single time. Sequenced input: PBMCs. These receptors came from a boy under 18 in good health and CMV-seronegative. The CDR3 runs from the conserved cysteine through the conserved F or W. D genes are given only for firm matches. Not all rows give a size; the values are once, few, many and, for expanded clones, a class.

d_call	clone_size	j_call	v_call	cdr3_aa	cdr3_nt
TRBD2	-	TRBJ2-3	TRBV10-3	CAISEGLAGTDTQYF	TGTGCCATCAGTGAAGGACTAGCGGGCACAGATACGCAGTATTTT
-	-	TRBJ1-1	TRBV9	CASSHTGPNTEAFF	TGTGCCAGCAGCCACACAGGGCCGAACACTGAAGCTTTCTTT
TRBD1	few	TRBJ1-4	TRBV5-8	CASSLGQGGEKLFF	TGTGCCAGCAGCTTGGGACAGGGTGGAGAAAAACTGTTTTTT
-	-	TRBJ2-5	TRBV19	CASSSGLQETQYF	TGTGCCAGTAGCTCGGGACTCCAAGAGACCCAGTACTTC
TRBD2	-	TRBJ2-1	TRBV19	CASSANLAGVPFF	TGTGCCAGTAGTGCAAATCTAGCGGGAGTGCCGTTCTTC
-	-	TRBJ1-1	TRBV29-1	CSVVYPGQRVPRRGEAFF	TGCAGCGTTGTGTACCCCGGGCAGAGGGTTCCGAGGAGGGGTGAAGCTTTCTTT
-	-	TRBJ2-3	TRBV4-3	CASSPGTTSSTDTQYF	TGCGCCAGCAGCCCAGGGACAACCTCTAGCACAGATACGCAGTATTTT
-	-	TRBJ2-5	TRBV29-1	CSALKGGETQYF	TGCAGCGCCCTAAAGGGCGGGGAGACCCAGTACTTC
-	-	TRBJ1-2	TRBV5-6	CASSFGGGGYTF	TGTGCCAGCAGCTTTGGAGGAGGAGGCTACACCTTC
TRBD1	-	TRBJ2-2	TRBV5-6	CASSWGQTGTGELFF	TGTGCCAGCAGCTGGGGACAGACGGGAACCGGGGAGCTGTTTTTT
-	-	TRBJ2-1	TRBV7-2	CASSLREYPYNEQFF	TGTGCCAGCAGCTTGAGGGAGTACCCCTACAATGAGCAGTTCTTC
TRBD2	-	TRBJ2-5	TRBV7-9	CASSFDPSGRARERETQYF	TGTGCCAGCAGCTTCGATCCTAGCGGGAGGGCCCGGGAAAGAGAGACCCAGTACTTC
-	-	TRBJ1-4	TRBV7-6	CASSLVQRNEKLFF	TGTGCCAGCAGCTTAGTTCAGCGTAATGAAAAACTGTTTTTT
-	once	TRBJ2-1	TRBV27	CASSPTYNEQFF	TGTGCCAGCAGTCCGACTTACAATGAGCAGTTCTTC
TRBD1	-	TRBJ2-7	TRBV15	CATSRGTGRPEQYF	TGTGCCACCAGCAGGGGGACAGGGCGGCCCGAGCAGTACTTC
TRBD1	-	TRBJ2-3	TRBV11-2	CASSSYRGPRFSADTQYF	TGTGCCAGCAGCTCATACAGGGGGCCCAGGTTTTCAGCAGATACGCAGTATTTT
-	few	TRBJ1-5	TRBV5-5	CASSSRVPGQPQHF	TGTGCCAGCAGCAGTCGGGTTCCTGGCCAGCCCCAGCATTTT
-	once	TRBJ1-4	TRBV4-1	CASRTTAATNEKLFF	TGCGCCAGCAGAACGACAGCCGCAACTAATGAAAAACTGTTTTTT
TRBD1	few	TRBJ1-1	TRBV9	CASSVQSQTGYTEAFF	TGTGCCAGCAGCGTACAAAGTCAGACAGGGTATACTGAAGCTTTCTTT
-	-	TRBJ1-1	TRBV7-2	CASSLSDTGAFF	TGTGCCAGCAGCTTAAGCGATACGGGAGCTTTCTTT
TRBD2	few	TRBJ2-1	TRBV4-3	CASSQVSSGKEQFF	TGCGCCAGCAGCCAAGTTTCAAGCGGGAAGGAGCAGTTCTTC
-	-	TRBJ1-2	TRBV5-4	CASSALDTSYGYTF	TGTGCCAGCAGCGCCCTGGACACCAGCTATGGCTACACCTTC
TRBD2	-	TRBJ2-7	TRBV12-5	CASGLSRGVPYEQYF	TGTGCTAGTGGTTTGTCCCGGGGGGTCCCCTACGAGCAGTACTTC
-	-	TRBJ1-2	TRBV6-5	CASSYSGGVGGYTF	TGTGCCAGCAGTTACTCGGGGGGAGTCGGCGGCTACACCTTC
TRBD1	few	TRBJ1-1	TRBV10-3	CAIRSGDREAFF	TGTGCCATCAGGAGTGGGGACAGGGAAGCTTTCTTT
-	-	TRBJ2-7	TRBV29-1	CSVQGQNEQYF	TGCAGCGTTCAGGGTCAGAACGAGCAGTACTTC
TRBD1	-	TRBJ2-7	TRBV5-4	CASSLVGTGGDEQYF	TGTGCCAGCAGCTTGGTCGGGACAGGGGGCGACGAGCAGTACTTC
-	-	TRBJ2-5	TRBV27	CASSSTAGGTQYF	TGTGCCAGCAGTTCGACAGCCGGTGGGACCCAGTACTTC
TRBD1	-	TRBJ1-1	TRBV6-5	CASSERGLTEAFF	TGTGCCAGCAGTGAAAGGGGGCTCACTGAAGCTTTCTTT
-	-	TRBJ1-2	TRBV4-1	CASSQVINYGYTF	TGCGCCAGCAGCCAAGTAATTAACTATGGCTACACCTTC
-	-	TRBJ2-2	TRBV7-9	CASGREAGELFF	TGTGCCAGTGGGAGAGAGGCCGGGGAGCTGTTTTTT
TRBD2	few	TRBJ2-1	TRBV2	CASSVSGGSYNEQFF	TGTGCCAGCAGCGTTAGCGGGGGATCCTACAATGAGCAGTTCTTC
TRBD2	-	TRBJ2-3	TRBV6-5	CASSYGLAVHTDTQYF	TGTGCCAGCAGTTACGGGCTAGCGGTTCACACAGATACGCAGTATTTT
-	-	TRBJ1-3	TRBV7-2	CASSRDRVSGNTIYF	TGTGCCAGCAGCCGTGACAGAGTCTCTGGAAACACCATATATTTT
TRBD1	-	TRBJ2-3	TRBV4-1	CASSQGNRGWGTDTQYF	TGCGCCAGCAGCCAAGGTAACAGGGGCTGGGGCACAGATACGCAGTATTTT
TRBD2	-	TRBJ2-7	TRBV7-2	CASSLSPVPSGGLIF	TGTGCCAGCAGCTTATCGCCGGTTCCTAGCGGGGGCTTAATCTTC
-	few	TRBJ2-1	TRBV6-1	CASSDQGYNEQFF	TGTGCCAGCAGTGATCAGGGCTACAATGAGCAGTTCTTC
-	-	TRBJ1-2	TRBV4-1	CASSQVGQSGYTF	TGCGCCAGCAGCCAAGTCGGACAATCAGGCTACACCTTC
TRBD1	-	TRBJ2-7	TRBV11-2	CASSSIRDRASYEQYF	TGTGCCAGCAGCTCGATCCGGGACAGGGCCTCCTACGAGCAGTACTTC
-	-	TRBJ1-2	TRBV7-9	CASSLAPLGRAMGYTF	TGTGCCAGCAGCTTAGCCCCCCTGGGCAGGGCTATGGGCTACACCTTC
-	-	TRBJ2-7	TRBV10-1	CASSESATQAISYEQYF	TGCGCCAGCAGTGAGTCCGCGACACAGGCAATTAGCTACGAGCAGTACTTC
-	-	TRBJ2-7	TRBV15	CATSRDLSYEQYF	TGTGCCACCAGCAGAGATCTCTCCTACGAGCAGTACTTC
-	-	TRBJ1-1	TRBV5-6	CASSWLQDTEAFF	TGTGCCAGCAGCTGGCTTCAGGACACTGAAGCTTTCTTT
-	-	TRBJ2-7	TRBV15	CATSRDLQGWYEQYF	TGTGCCACCAGCAGAGATCTGCAGGGATGGTACGAGCAGTACTTC
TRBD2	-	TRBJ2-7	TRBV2	CASSDATSASYEQYF	TGTGCCAGCAGTGACGCGACTAGCGCCTCCTACGAGCAGTACTTC
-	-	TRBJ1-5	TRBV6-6	CASSLTDSNQPQHF	TGTGCCAGCAGCCTTACAGATAGCAATCAGCCCCAGCATTTT